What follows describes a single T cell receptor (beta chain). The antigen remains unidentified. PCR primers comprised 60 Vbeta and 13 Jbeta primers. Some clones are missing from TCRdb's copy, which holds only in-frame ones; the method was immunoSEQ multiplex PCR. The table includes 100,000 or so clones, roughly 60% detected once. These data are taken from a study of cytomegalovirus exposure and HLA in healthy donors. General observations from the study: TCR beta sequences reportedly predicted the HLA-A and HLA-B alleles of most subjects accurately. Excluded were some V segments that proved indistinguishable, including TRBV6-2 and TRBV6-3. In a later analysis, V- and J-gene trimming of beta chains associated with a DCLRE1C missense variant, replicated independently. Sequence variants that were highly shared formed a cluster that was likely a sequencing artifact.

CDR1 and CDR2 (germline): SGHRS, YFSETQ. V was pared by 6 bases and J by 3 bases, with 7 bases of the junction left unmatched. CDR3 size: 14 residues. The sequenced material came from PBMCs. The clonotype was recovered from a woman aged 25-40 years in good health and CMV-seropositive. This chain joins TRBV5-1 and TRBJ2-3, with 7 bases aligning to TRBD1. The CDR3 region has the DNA TGCGCCAGCAATAGGGGGCAGGGAACAGATACGCAGTATTTT. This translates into CASNRGQGTDTQYF.